In its sample, the clone carrying this T cell receptor beta chain was seen many times. RNA transcripts yielded amplified TCR beta CDR3 regions. Initially, a first-round RT-PCR of the TCR CDR3 employed the HTBI primer set. TCRdb re-derived calls from the multiplex PCR reads in MiXCR, one entry per CDR3 protein. The sample lists approximately 370,000 distinct CDR3 sequences, approximately 18% occurring once. The source of the sample is a study of T cells in Graves' hyperthyroidism and ophthalmopathy. This CDR3 contains 12 residues. Per the germline V gene, CDR1 is KGHDR and CDR2 is SFDVKD. Trimming removed 9 bases at V and 7 bases at J, with 11 bases between.

The specimen sequenced was blood. The rearrangement joins TRBV24-1 to TRBJ2-2, with D maybe TRBD2 (6 bases). This TCR was sampled from a woman in her 30s with Graves' hyperthyroidism that later progressed to Graves' ophthalmopathy. The CDR3 nucleotides are TGTGCCACCCGCGGGGTCGGCGGGGAGCTGTTTTTT. Protein: CATRGVGGELFF.